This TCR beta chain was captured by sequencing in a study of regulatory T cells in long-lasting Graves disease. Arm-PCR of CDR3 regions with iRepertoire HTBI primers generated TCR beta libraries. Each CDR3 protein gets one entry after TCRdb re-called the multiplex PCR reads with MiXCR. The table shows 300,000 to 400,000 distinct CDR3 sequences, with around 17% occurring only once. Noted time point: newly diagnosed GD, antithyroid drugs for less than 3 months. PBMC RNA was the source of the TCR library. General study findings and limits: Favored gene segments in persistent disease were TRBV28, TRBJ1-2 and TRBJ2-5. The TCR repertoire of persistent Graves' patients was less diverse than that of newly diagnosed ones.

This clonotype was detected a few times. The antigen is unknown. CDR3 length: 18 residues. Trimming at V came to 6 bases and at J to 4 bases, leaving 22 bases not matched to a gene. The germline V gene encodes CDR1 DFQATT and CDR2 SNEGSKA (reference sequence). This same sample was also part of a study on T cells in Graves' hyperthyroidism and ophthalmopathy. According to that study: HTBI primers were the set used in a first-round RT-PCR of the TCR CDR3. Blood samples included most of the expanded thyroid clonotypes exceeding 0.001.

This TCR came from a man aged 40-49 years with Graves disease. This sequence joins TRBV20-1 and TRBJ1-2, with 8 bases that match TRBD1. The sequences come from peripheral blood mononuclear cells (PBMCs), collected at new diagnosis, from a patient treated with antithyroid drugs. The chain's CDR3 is CSAPTESLRDRTSYGYTF. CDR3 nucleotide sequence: TGCAGTGCACCGACCGAATCCCTCCGGGACAGGACATCCTATGGCTACACCTTC.